A selection of T cell receptor beta chains follows, all from one sample in a study of shared clonotypes between healthy human individuals. Sequencing used immunoSEQ multiplex PCR; TCRdb keeps in-frame clones, though not all of them. The table shows approximately 2,200,000 clones, with about 93% occurring only once. The material sequenced was naive CD8+ T cells from PBMCs. These TCRs come from a man between 18 and 35 years old in good health. Some clones in this sample may be carry-over from other donors' samples. Both conserved end residues are part of each CDR3. D genes are given only for firm matches. Clone size, where shown, is once, few, many, or a class for clones that have expanded.

v_gene	abundance	d_gene	j_gene	CDR3aa	CDR3nt
TRBV9	NA	TRBD2	TRBJ2-3	CASSVGSSGRADTQYF	TGTGCCAGCAGCGTTGGTTCTAGCGGGAGGGCCGATACGCAGTATTTT
TRBV9	NA	NA	TRBJ2-7	CASSVEGGINYEQYF	TGTGCCAGCAGCGTAGAAGGGGGGATTAACTACGAGCAGTACTTC
TRBV4-2	NA	TRBD2	TRBJ2-4	CASSQLFSGRDENIQYF	TGTGCCAGCAGCCAACTCTTTAGCGGGAGGGACGAAAACATTCAGTACTTC
TRBV7-6	once	TRBD2	TRBJ2-7	CASSLAPQSSGNYEQYF	TGTGCCAGCAGCTTAGCCCCGCAGTCTAGCGGGAACTACGAGCAGTACTTC
TRBV15	NA	NA	TRBJ1-2	CATSRDRGGGDGYTF	TGTGCCACCAGCAGAGATAGGGGAGGAGGGGATGGCTACACCTTC
TRBV18	NA	TRBD2	TRBJ2-7	CASSPPRLAGLGSYEQYF	TGTGCCAGCTCACCACCGAGACTAGCGGGATTGGGGTCCTACGAGCAGTACTTC
TRBV29-1	NA	NA	TRBJ1-1	CSVEGMAGAGTEAFF	TGCAGCGTTGAAGGAATGGCGGGGGCGGGAACTGAAGCTTTCTTT
TRBV7-2	NA	TRBD2	TRBJ2-1	CASSLVFLAGGQNEQFF	TGTGCCAGCAGCTTAGTTTTCCTAGCGGGAGGGCAAAATGAGCAGTTCTTC
TRBV6-1	NA	NA	TRBJ2-7	CASSEPRRQGGRYEQYF	TGTGCCAGCAGTGAACCTCGTCGGCAGGGCGGTCGCTACGAGCAGTACTTC
TRBV6-6	NA	NA	TRBJ1-1	CASSYDGLGNTEAFF	TGTGCCAGCAGTTACGACGGGTTGGGGAACACTGAAGCTTTCTTT
TRBV7-9	NA	NA	TRBJ2-1	CASSPGNEQFF	TGTGCCAGCAGCCCAGGGAATGAGCAGTTCTTC
TRBV6-1	NA	TRBD2	TRBJ2-7	CASRGEGSYEQYF	TGTGCCAGCAGGGGGGAGGGCTCCTACGAGCAGTACTTC
TRBV9	NA	NA	TRBJ2-7	CASSGGVGGGYEQYF	TGTGCCAGCAGCGGAGGGGTAGGGGGTGGCTACGAGCAGTACTTC
TRBV7-8	NA	NA	TRBJ2-2	CASSLADNTGELFF	TGTGCCAGCAGCTTAGCGGACAACACCGGGGAGCTGTTTTTT
TRBV7-9	NA	TRBD2	TRBJ2-3	CASRPRTSGGDTQYF	TGTGCCAGCAGACCGAGGACTAGCGGGGGCGATACGCAGTATTTT
TRBV9	NA	TRBD1	TRBJ2-1	CASSGGDRGTYNEQFF	TGTGCCAGCAGCGGAGGGGACAGGGGGACCTACAATGAGCAGTTCTTC
TRBV9	once	TRBD1	TRBJ2-3	CASSADRVAVDTQYF	TGTGCCAGCAGCGCCGACAGGGTTGCGGTAGATACGCAGTATTTT
TRBV19	once	NA	TRBJ1-5	CASRHSNQPQHF	TGTGCCAGTAGGCATAGCAATCAGCCCCAGCATTTT
TRBV5-1	NA	TRBD1	TRBJ2-7	CASSYTGGRYEQYF	TGCGCCAGCAGCTACACAGGGGGCAGGTACGAGCAGTACTTC
TRBV9	few	TRBD1	TRBJ1-5	CASSEGQGEPQHF	TGTGCCAGCAGCGAGGGACAGGGGGAGCCCCAGCATTTT
TRBV11-3	NA	NA	TRBJ2-1	CASSNRLGGGDEQFF	TGTGCCAGCTCCAACCGCCTAGGTGGAGGGGATGAGCAGTTCTTC
TRBV6-1	NA	NA	TRBJ2-1	CASSEAPNNEQFF	TGTGCCAGCAGTGAAGCGCCGAACAATGAGCAGTTCTTC
TRBV29-1	NA	TRBD2	TRBJ2-1	CSVDKAGGPRDEQFF	TGCAGCGTTGATAAAGCGGGAGGGCCCAGAGATGAGCAGTTCTTC
TRBV18	NA	NA	TRBJ2-3	CASSTRTIQNTDTQYF	TGTGCCAGCTCAACCAGGACTATCCAAAACACAGATACGCAGTATTTT
TRBV2	NA	NA	TRBJ1-2	CASSDWTTANYGYTF	TGTGCCAGCAGTGATTGGACCACTGCTAACTATGGCTACACCTTC
TRBV7-6	NA	TRBD2	TRBJ2-2	CASSSWTSGKAGELFF	TGTGCCAGCAGCTCCTGGACTAGCGGGAAGGCCGGGGAGCTGTTTTTT
TRBV11-2	NA	TRBD1	TRBJ1-1	CASSLGTGFVNTEAFF	TGTGCCAGCAGCTTAGGGACAGGGTTTGTGAACACTGAAGCTTTCTTT
TRBV19	NA	TRBD2	TRBJ2-3	CASSTWTSGESTDTQYF	TGTGCCAGTAGTACTTGGACTAGCGGGGAGAGCACAGATACGCAGTATTTT
TRBV29-1	NA	NA	TRBJ2-7	CSVSPDGVERYEQYF	TGCAGCGTTTCACCGGATGGGGTTGAAAGGTACGAGCAGTACTTC
TRBV9	NA	NA	TRBJ2-1	CASSVAGASYSYNEQFF	TGTGCCAGCAGCGTAGCGGGAGCCAGCTACTCCTACAATGAGCAGTTCTTC
TRBV27	once	TRBD1	TRBJ1-4	CASSSGTGFTTNEKLFF	TGTGCCAGCAGTTCGGGGACAGGGTTCACAACTAATGAAAAACTGTTTTTT
TRBV5-4	NA	NA	TRBJ2-7	CASSPRPRLNGSYEQYF	TGTGCCAGCAGCCCCAGGCCAAGGCTGAACGGCTCCTACGAGCAGTACTTC
TRBV27	NA	NA	TRBJ1-1	CASSLYLNVNTEAFF	TGTGCCAGCAGTTTATACTTGAATGTGAACACTGAAGCTTTCTTT
TRBV6-8	NA	NA	TRBJ2-7	CASLETPGAEQYF	TGTGCCAGCCTTGAAACTCCCGGGGCCGAGCAGTACTTC
TRBV19	NA	TRBD1	TRBJ1-5	CASSTTGGLSNQPQHF	TGTGCCAGTAGTACGACAGGGGGCCTTAGCAATCAGCCCCAGCATTTT
TRBV7-8	NA	TRBD2	TRBJ2-7	CASSLGLADYEQYF	TGTGCCAGCAGCTTAGGACTAGCGGACTACGAGCAGTACTTC
TRBV7-9	once	NA	TRBJ2-4	CASSLEYDGIQYF	TGTGCCAGCAGCTTAGAATATGATGGCATTCAGTACTTC
TRBV5-6	NA	NA	TRBJ2-2	CASSLRLNTGELFF	TGTGCCAGCAGCTTACGTCTTAACACCGGGGAGCTGTTTTTT
TRBV7-8	NA	TRBD1	TRBJ1-1	CASSSDRVAEAFF	TGTGCCAGCAGTTCCGACAGGGTAGCTGAAGCTTTCTTT
TRBV7-9	NA	NA	TRBJ2-1	CASSFLDPPHNEQFF	TGTGCCAGCAGCTTTTTGGATCCCCCTCACAATGAGCAGTTCTTC
TRBV27	NA	NA	TRBJ2-1	CASSPGANEQFF	TGTGCCAGCAGTCCCGGGGCTAATGAGCAGTTCTTC
TRBV7-7	NA	NA	TRBJ1-1	CASSLAMRAFGAFF	TGTGCCAGCAGCTTAGCGATGAGGGCCTTTGGAGCTTTCTTT
TRBV4-3	NA	TRBD1	TRBJ2-7	CASSQDDRGERYEQYF	TGCGCCAGCAGCCAGGACGACAGGGGGGAGAGGTACGAGCAGTACTTC
TRBV15	NA	NA	TRBJ1-2	CATSSRGTRGYTF	TGTGCCACCAGCAGCCGGGGGACTCGGGGCTACACCTTC